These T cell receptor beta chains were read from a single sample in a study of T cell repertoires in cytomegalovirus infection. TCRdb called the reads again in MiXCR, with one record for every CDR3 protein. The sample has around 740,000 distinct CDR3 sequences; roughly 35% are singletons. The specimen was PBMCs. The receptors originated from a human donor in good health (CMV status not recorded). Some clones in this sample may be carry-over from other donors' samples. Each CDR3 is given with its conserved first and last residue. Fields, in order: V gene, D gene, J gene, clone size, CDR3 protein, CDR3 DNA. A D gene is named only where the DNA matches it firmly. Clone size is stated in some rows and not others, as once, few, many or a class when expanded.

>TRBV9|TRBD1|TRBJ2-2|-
CASSPSTGDTGELFF
TGTGCCAGCAGCCCATCCACAGGGGACACCGGGGAGCTGTTTTTT
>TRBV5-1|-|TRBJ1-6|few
CASSFRDLLGSSPLHF
TGCGCCAGCAGCTTCCGGGACCTACTAGGGAGTTCACCCCTCCACTTT
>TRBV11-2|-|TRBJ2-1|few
CASSFPGLVYNEQFF
TGTGCCAGCAGCTTCCCGGGACTGGTCTACAATGAGCAGTTCTTC
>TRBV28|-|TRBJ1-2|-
CASSFRLRLDYGYTF
TGTGCCAGCAGTTTCCGGCTACGTCTAGACTATGGCTACACCTTC
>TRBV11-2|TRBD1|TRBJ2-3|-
CASSLGQGIVDTQYF
TGTGCCAGCAGCCTTGGACAGGGTATTGTGGATACGCAGTATTTT
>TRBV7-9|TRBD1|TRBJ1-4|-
CASSLRQGEPFATNEKLFF
TGTGCCAGCAGCCTCAGACAGGGGGAGCCATTTGCAACTAATGAAAAACTGTTTTTT
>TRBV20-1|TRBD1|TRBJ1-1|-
CSARDSGTGAEAFF
TGCAGTGCTAGAGACTCCGGGACAGGGGCTGAAGCTTTCTTT
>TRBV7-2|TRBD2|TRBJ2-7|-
CASSLAASGASYEQYF
TGTGCCAGCAGCTTAGCGGCCAGCGGGGCCTCCTACGAGCAGTACTTC
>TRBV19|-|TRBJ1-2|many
CASSPGGPRAGYTF
TGTGCCAGTAGTCCGGGGGGACCGCGGGCAGGCTACACCTTC
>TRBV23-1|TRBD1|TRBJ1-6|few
CASSPGTGDSSYNSPLHF
TGCGCCAGCAGCCCCGGGACAGGGGACAGCTCCTATAATTCACCCCTCCACTTT
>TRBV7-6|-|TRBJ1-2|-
CASSPEGSDYGYTF
TGTGCCAGCAGCCCCGAAGGGTCCGACTATGGCTACACCTTC
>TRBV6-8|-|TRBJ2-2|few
CASSLNDSPVGELFF
TGTGCCAGCAGTCTAAACGACTCGCCCGTAGGGGAGCTGTTTTTT
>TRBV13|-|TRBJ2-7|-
CASSLTSGAGPEQYF
TGTGCCAGCAGCTTAACTTCAGGGGCCGGGCCCGAGCAGTACTTC
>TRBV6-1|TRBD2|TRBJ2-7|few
CASSDPAGGRGGEQYF
TGTGCCAGCAGTGATCCAGCGGGAGGGAGGGGTGGCGAGCAGTACTTC
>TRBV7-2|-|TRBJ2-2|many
CASSSTSSTGELFF
TGTGCCAGCAGCTCAACTAGTTCCACCGGGGAGCTGTTTTTT
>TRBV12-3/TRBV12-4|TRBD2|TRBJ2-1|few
CASSSPNLAGSYNEQFF
TGTGCCAGCAGTTCCCCAAATCTAGCGGGATCCTACAATGAGCAGTTCTTC
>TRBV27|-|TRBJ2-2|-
CSSSLERDVPYTGELFF
TGTTCCAGCAGTTTAGAGCGTGATGTTCCCTACACCGGGGAGCTGTTTTTT
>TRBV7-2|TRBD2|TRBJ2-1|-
CAIRSPSGGRNEQFF
TGTGCCATCAGATCCCCTAGCGGGGGCAGGAATGAGCAGTTCTTC
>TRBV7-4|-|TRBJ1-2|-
CASSLGSRFKYGYTF
TGTGCCAGCAGCTTAGGGAGCAGATTTAAATATGGCTACACCTTC
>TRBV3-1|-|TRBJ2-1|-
CASSRSVRDNNEQFF
TGTGCCAGCAGTCGTTCGGTACGGGATAACAATGAGCAGTTCTTC
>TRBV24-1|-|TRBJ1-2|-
CATSGSGLDGYTF
TGTGCCACCAGTGGATCGGGCCTGGATGGCTACACCTTC
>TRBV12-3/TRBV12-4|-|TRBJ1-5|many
CASRSQGNQPQHF
TGTGCCAGCAGGTCTCAGGGCAATCAGCCCCAGCATTTT
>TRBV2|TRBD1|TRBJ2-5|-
CASQQDRVGTQYF
TGTGCCAGCCAACAAGACAGGGTCGGGACCCAGTACTTC
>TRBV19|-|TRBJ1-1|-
CASSILWDTEAFF
TGTGCCAGTAGTATTCTGTGGGACACTGAAGCTTTCTTT
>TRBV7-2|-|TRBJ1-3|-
CASSLNHGPSGNTIYF
TGTGCCAGCAGCCTTAACCACGGGCCGTCTGGAAACACCATATATTTT
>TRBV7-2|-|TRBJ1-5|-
CAISPDGPNQPQLF
TGTGCCATCAGTCCGGACGGTCCCAATCAGCCCCAGCTTTTT
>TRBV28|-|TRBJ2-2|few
CASSLYPRDKYTGELFF
TGTGCCAGCAGTTTATATCCCCGGGACAAATACACCGGGGAGCTGTTTTTT
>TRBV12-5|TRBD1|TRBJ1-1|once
CASGLVRDRGDPNTEAFF
TGTGCTAGTGGTTTGGTCCGGGACAGGGGGGATCCTAACACTGAAGCTTTCTTT
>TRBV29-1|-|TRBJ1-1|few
CSVGYTNTEAFF
TGCAGCGTGGGATATACGAACACTGAAGCTTTCTTT
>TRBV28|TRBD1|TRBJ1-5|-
CASSSSTGIQPQHF
TGTGCCAGCAGTTCGTCGACAGGGATTCAGCCCCAGCATTTT
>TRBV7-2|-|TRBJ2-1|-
CASSFRADSYNEQFF
TGTGCCAGCAGCTTCAGGGCGGATTCCTACAATGAGCAGTTCTTC
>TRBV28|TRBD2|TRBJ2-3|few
CASSTRGLAGLPGTDTQYF
TGTGCCAGCAGTACCAGGGGACTAGCGGGACTTCCGGGCACAGATACGCAGTATTTT
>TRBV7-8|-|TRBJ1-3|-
CACCLDEGSSGNTIYF
TGTGCTTGCTGCTTAGACGAAGGGAGCTCTGGAAACACCATATATTTT
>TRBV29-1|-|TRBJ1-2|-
CTSRIGYTF
TGCACCTCTCGGATAGGCTACACCTTC
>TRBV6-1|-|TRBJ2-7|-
CASSVEQLALIYEQYF
TGTGCCAGCAGTGTAGAACAGCTGGCCCTGATCTACGAGCAGTACTTC
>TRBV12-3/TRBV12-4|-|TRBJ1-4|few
CASSFGLSLTNEKLFF
TGTGCCAGCAGTTTCGGGCTGTCGCTGACTAATGAAAAACTGTTTTTT
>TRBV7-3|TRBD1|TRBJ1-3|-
CASSPRQGPGNTIYF
TGTGCCAGCAGCCCCAGACAGGGCCCTGGAAACACCATATATTTT
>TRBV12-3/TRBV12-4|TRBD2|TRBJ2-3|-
CASSFREGLNF
TGTGCCAGCAGTTTTAGGGAGGGCCTGAATTTT
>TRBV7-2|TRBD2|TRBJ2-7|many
CASSSPGPGGQYF
TGTGCCAGCAGCTCCCCGGGGCCGGGGGGGCAGTACTTC
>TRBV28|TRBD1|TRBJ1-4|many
CASSFGDRGEKLFF
TGTGCCAGCAGCTTCGGGGACAGGGGGGAAAAACTGTTTTTT
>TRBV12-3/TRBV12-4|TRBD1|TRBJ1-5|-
CASTTGTGVQPQHF
TGTGCCAGCACCACTGGGACAGGGGTCCAGCCCCAGCATTTT